The rows below give T cell receptor beta chains drawn from one sample of a study of blood T cell repertoires in COVID-19. TCRdb keeps only in-frame clones here, not all; method: immunoSEQ multiplex PCR. The sample contains 60,000 or so clones, roughly 88% of which appear only once. Material: peripheral blood. These receptors all stem from a man under 40 with COVID-19, enrolled during active disease. The conserved cysteine and the conserved F or W are not part of the CDR3 here.

TRBV28,ASSADRGGGYT
TRBV6-4,ASSGGLASDTQY
TRBV7-9,ASSFSNEKLF
TRBV19,ASRGQGRTEAF
TRBV6-2/TRBV6-3,ASSPRDRPRYGYT
TRBV19,AAQDRGGGYVANVLT
TRBV28,ASNLNRQTYGYT
TRBV10-3,AISPTGGDGYT
TRBV30,AWNLDFSYEQY
TRBV18,ASSRGSGSYNEQF
TRBV2,ASSGGTRNANEQF
TRBV9,ASSVGGVNTEAF
TRBV5-1,ASSLGPGTSGKTYEQY
TRBV7-9,ASSLTAGEDTQY
TRBV19,ASSHLGRGEEKLF
TRBV7-9,ASSLKLEAF
TRBV4-2,ASSQNTEKLF
TRBV10-3,AISGGNTEAF
TRBV19,ASSRQATNEKLF
TRBV2,ASTTGNEQF
TRBV2,ASSGSLASDWGTGELF
TRBV19,ASSSGDRIGYT
TRBV27,ASSLSRGRESEQY
TRBV28,ASSLVLQGIENTEAF
TRBV5-6,ASTLLRGGEAF
TRBV10-2,ASFLEDEQF
TRBV2,ASGRDTQETQY
TRBV6-5,ASRRQNSNQPQH
TRBV28,ASSSLRLGTPNNQPQH